This T cell receptor (beta chain) derives from a study of T cells in Graves' hyperthyroidism and ophthalmopathy. Study-level points and caveats: The model predicted ophthalmopathy a median around six months before onset. The authors' 13 V-J model separated ophthalmopathy from stable hyperthyroidism.

At least ten counts were recorded for this clonotype. Its target is unknown. Diagnosis rested on symptoms, serum thyroxine and TRAb, thyroid ultrasound, and orbital computed tomography. There were TCR beta CDR3 regions amplified from RNA transcripts. Primed by the HTBI set, a first-round RT-PCR was run on the TCR CDR3. TCRdb fed the multiplex PCR reads into MiXCR, producing one record per CDR3 protein. The repertoire has hundreds of thousands of distinct CDR3 sequences, 14% to 15% of them found once; the top ten carry less than 15%. V lost 1 base to trimming and J lost 1 base, with 13 bases between them. The CDR3 extends over 16 amino acids. Germline V lookup: CDR1 SGHAT, CDR2 FQNNGV.

The chain recombines TRBV11-2 with TRBJ1-1; D ambiguous. Material for sequencing was blood. The sequence came from a man between 18 and 35 years old with Graves' ophthalmopathy. The CDR3 DNA reads as TGTGCCAGCAGCTTAGTGGGTAAACCGGCGAACACTGAAGCTTTCTTT. Translated, it gives CASSLVGKPANTEAFF. The full variable domain, in which reference TRBV11-2 and TRBJ1-1 provide the parts outside the CDR3, is EAGVAQSPRYKIIEKRQSVAFWCNPISGHATLYWYQQILGQGPKLLIQFQNNGVVDDSQLPKDRFSAERLKGVDSTLKIQPAKLEDSAVYLCASSLVGKPANTEAFFGQGTRLTVV.